This T cell receptor beta chain comes out of a study of graft-versus-host responses after intestinal transplantation. Trimming cost V 1 base and J 2 bases; bases outside gene matches: 6. The length of the CDR3 is 16 residues. Germline CDR1 is SGDLS and CDR2 is YYNGEE. Here immunoSEQ multiplex PCR was the method, and the copy in TCRdb shows in-frame clones only, minus some. In the table there are 90,000 to 95,000 clones, roughly 91% of which are singletons. With regard to this clone: Its antigen is still unknown.

The input for sequencing was unstimulated CD8+ T cells sorted from spleen or lymph node cells, taken before intestinal transplant. This sequence was found in a human donor who received an intestinal transplant. The genes are TRBV9 and TRBJ2-3, with TRBD1 identical over 8 bases. The CDR3 nucleotides are TGTGCCAGCAGCGTATGGGCAGGGGGCGACACAGATACGCAGTATTTT. It is translated as CASSVWAGGDTDTQYF.